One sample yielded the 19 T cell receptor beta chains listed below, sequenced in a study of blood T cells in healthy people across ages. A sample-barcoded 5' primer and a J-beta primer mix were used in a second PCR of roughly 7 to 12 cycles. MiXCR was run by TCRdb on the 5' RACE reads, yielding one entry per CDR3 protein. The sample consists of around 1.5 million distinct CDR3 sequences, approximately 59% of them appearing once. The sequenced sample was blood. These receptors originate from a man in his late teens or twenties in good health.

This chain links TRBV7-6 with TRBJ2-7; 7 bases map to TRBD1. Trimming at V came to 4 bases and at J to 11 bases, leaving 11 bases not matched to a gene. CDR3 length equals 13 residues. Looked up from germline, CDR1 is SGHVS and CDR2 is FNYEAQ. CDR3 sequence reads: CASSSSSGTVKYF. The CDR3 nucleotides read TGTGCCAGCAGCTCTTCTTCCGGGACAGTGAAGTACTTC. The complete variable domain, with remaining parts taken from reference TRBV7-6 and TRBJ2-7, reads GAGVSQSPRYKVTKRGQDVALRCDPISGHVSLYWYRQALGQGPEFLTYFNYEAQQDKSGLPNDRFSAERPEGSISTLTIQRTEQRDSAMYRCASSSSSGTVKYFGPGTRLTVT.

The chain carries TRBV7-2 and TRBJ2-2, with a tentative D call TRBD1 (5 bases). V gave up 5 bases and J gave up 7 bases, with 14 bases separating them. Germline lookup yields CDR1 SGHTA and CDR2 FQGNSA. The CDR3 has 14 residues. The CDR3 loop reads CASSKRRTLGELFF. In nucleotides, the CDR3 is TGTGCCAGCAGCAAACGGCGGACACTCGGGGAGCTGTTTTTT. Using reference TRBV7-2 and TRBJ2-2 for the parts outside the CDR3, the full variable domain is GAGVSQSPSNKVTEKGKDVELRCDPISGHTALYWYRQSLGQGLEFLIYFQGNSAPDKSGLPSDRFSAERTGGSVSTLTIQRTQQEDSAVYLCASSKRRTLGELFFGEGSRLTVL.

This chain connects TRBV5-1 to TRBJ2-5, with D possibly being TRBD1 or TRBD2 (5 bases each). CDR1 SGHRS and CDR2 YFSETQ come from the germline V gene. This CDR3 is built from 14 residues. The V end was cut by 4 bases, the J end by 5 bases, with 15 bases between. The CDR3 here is CASSGGRLRETQYF. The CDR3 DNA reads TGCGCCAGCAGCGGGGGACGTTTGCGGGAGACCCAGTACTTC.

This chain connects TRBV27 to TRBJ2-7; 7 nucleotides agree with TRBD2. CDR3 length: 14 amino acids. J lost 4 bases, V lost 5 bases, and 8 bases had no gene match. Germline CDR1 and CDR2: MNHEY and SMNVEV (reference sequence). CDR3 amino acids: CASSTTGGEYEQYF. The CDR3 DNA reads TGTGCCAGCAGTACCACGGGGGGAGAATACGAGCAGTACTTC.

The CDR3 nucleotides are TGCAGTGCTAGAGCTTTGGCCGGGGGTAATCAGCCCCAGCATTTT. Protein product: CSARALAGGNQPQHF. The V gene is TRBV20-1, the J gene TRBJ1-5; D may be TRBD1 (5 bases). This CDR3 has 15 amino acids. Trimming stripped 1 base from V and 4 bases from J, with 14 bases between. The V gene's germline CDR1 is DFQATT and CDR2 SNEGSKA (reference sequence).

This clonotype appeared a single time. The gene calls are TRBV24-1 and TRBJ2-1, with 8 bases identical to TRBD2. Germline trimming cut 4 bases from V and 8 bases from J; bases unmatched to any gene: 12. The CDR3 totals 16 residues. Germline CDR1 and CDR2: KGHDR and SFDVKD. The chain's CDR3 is CATSDPWGLEVHEQFF. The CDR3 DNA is TGTGCCACCAGTGACCCGTGGGGACTAGAGGTGCATGAGCAGTTCTTC.

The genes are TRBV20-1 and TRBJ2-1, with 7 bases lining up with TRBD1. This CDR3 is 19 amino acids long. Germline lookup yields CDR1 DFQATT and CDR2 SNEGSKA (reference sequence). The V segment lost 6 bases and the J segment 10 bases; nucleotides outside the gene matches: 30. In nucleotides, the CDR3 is TGCAGTGCAGAATCCCTCTGGTTAGGGGGCGTGAATAGCGATGGAGAGCAGTTCTTC. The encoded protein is CSAESLWLGGVNSDGEQFF.

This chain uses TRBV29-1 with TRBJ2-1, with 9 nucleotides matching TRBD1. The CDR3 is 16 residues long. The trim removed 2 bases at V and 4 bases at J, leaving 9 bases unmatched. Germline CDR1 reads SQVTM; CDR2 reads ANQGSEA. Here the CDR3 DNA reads TGCAGCGTTGAAAGAGGGGAGGGACAGGGTTACAATGAGCAGTTCTTC. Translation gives CSVERGEGQGYNEQFF.

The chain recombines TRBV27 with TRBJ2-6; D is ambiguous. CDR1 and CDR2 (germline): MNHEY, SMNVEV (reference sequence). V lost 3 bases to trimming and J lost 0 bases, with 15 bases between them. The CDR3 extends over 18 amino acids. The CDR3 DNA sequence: TGTGCCAGCAGTTTTATCGACAATGGGAACTCTGGGGCCAACGTCCTGACTTTC. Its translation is CASSFIDNGNSGANVLTF. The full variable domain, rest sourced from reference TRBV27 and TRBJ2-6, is EAQVTQNPRYLITVTGKKLTVTCSQNMNHEYMSWYRQDPGLGLRQIYYSMNVEVTDKGDVPEGYKVSRKEKRNFPLILESPSPNQTSLYFCASSFIDNGNSGANVLTFGAGSRLTVL.

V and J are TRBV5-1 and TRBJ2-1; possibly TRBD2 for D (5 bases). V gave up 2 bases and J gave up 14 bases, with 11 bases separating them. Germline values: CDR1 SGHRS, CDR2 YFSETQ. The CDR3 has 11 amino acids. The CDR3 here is CASSLEEVKFF. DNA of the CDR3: TGCGCCAGCAGCTTAGAGGAGGTTAAGTTCTTC.

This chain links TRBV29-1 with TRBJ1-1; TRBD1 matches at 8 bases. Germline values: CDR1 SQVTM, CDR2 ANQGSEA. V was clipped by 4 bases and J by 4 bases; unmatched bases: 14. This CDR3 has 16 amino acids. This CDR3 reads CSVAVLGDRFFTEAFF. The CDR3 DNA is TGCAGCGTTGCGGTCTTGGGGGACAGGTTCTTCACTGAAGCTTTCTTT. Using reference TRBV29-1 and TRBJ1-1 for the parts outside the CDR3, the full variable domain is SAVISQKPSRDICQRGTSLTIQCQVDSQVTMMFWYRQQPGQSLTLIATANQGSEATYESGFVIDKFPISRPNLTFSTLTVSNMSPEDSSIYLCSVAVLGDRFFTEAFFGQGTRLTVV.

CDR3 sequence reads: CASSSSPGLGNSPLHF. The CDR3 coding sequence is TGTGCCAGCAGTTCTTCCCCCGGGTTGGGGAATTCACCCCTCCACTTT. The chain carries TRBV27 and TRBJ1-6; D ambiguous. Germline loops: CDR1 MNHEY, CDR2 SMNVEV (reference sequence). The V and J ends lost 4 bases and 7 bases respectively, with 17 bases between them. The CDR3 has 16 residues.

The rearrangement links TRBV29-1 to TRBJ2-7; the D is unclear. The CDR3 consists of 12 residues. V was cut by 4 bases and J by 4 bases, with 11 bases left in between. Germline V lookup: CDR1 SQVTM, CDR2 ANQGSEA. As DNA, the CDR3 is TGCAGCGTTGTAGGGATTGGTTACGAGCAGTACTTC. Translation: CSVVGIGYEQYF.

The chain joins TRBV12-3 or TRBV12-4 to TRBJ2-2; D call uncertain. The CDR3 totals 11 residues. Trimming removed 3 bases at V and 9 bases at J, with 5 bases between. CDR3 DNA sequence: TGTGCCAGCAGTTTGAAGAGGGAGCTGTTTTTT. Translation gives CASSLKRELFF.

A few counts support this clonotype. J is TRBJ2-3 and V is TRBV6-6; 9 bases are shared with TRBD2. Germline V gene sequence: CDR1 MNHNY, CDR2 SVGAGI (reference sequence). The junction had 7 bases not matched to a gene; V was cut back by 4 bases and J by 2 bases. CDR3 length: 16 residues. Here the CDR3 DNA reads TGTGCCAGCAGTTTGACTTCTAGCGGGGCCACAGATACGCAGTATTTT. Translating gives CASSLTSSGATDTQYF.

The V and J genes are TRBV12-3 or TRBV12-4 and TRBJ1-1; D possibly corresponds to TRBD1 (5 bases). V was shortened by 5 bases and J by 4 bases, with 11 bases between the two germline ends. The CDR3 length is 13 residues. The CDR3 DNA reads TGTGCCAGCAGTGTGTGGGGCCCCACTGAAGCTTTCTTT. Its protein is CASSVWGPTEAFF.

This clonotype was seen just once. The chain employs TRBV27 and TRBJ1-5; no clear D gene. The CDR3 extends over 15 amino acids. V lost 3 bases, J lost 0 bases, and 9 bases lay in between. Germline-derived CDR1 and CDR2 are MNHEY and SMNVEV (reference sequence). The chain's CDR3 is CASSFGRYSNQPQHF. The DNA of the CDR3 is TGTGCCAGCAGTTTTGGCAGATATAGCAATCAGCCCCAGCATTTT.

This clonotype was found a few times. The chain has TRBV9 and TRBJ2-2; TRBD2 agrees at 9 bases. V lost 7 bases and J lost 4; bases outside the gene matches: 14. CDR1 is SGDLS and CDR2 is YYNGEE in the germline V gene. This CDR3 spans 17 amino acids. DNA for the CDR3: TGTGCCAGCGGGGGAGAGCGGGGGGCCCTTAGCACCGGGGAGCTGTTTTTT. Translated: CASGGERGALSTGELFF.

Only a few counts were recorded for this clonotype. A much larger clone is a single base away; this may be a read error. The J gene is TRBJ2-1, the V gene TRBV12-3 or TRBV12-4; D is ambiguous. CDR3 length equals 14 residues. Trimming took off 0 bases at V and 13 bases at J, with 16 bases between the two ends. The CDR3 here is CASSLAQTEETQFF. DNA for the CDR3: TGTGCCAGCAGTTTAGCCCAAACCGAGGAGACCCAGTTCTTC.